The sequence of this TCR beta chain was determined in a study of T-cell reconstitution after alpha-beta-depleted transplantation in children. A library of TCRbeta sequences, prepared with unique molecular identifiers, was generated. TCRdb ran MiXCR on the PCR reads and lists one entry per CDR3 protein. The sample has several thousand distinct CDR3 sequences; about 12% are singletons. CDR3 length: 13 residues. Germline V lookup: CDR1 SEHNR, CDR2 FQNEAQ (reference sequence). The ends were cut back, 5 bases at V and 5 bases at J, with 12 bases in the middle. This clonotype has only one observation. A much more abundant neighbour one base away suggests this may be a read error.

The chain carries TRBV7-9 and TRBJ1-2; D gene ambiguous. The material sequenced was PBMCs, mostly from graft donor cells, taken 60 days after TCRalphabeta/CD19-depleted stem cell transplant. This TCR derives from a patient aged 2 to 9 who had a stem cell transplant for inherited bone marrow failure, so the T cells may come from the graft donor. The CDR3 reads CASSPWRLYGYTF. CDR3 coding DNA: TGTGCCAGCAGCCCATGGAGGCTATATGGCTACACCTTC.